The TCR beta chain described here comes from a study of CD8 T cells in ankylosing spondylitis. MiXCR, applied by TCRdb to the 5' RACE reads, yields one record per CDR3 protein. Seen here are 200,000 to 300,000 distinct CDR3 sequences, approximately 24% observed once, and the top ten hold 0.6% to 0.75%. The CDR3 covers 14 residues. Between the trimmed V and J ends, which lost 6 bases and 8 bases, there was a span of 16 bases. Per the germline V gene, CDR1 is KGHDR and CDR2 is SFDVKD. This receptor was taken from a male donor with ankylosing spondylitis or in good health (not recorded which). V gene TRBV24-1 combines with J gene TRBJ2-1, with D possibly matching TRBD1 (6 bases). The sequencing input was blood, either unsorted or a sorted T cell fraction (not recorded which). Here the CDR3 reads CATSSGRGWDEQFF. CDR3 nucleotides: TGTGCCACCAGTTCTGGCAGGGGTTGGGATGAGCAGTTCTTC.